A single sample gave rise to the 12 T cell receptor beta chains below, sequenced in a study of post-analysis software for immune sequencing data. TCR beta libraries were prepared from cDNA with unique molecular identifiers. TCRdb reprocessed the PCR reads with MiXCR, giving one entry per CDR3 protein. Among about 540,000 distinct CDR3 sequences, 34% were seen once, and the ten largest hold roughly 6%. These receptors have no identified antigens. Study-wide results and caveats: Roughly 5 TRBV segments occurring more often in patients than controls included TRBV5-6, TRBV5-1 and TRBV20-1.

The specimen was blood. Receptors originate from a girl between 2 and 17 years old with multiple sclerosis.

This clonotype was seen only a few times. The J gene is TRBJ1-5, the V gene TRBV12-3 or TRBV12-4, with D maybe TRBD1 (6 bases). The germline V and J ends were trimmed by 3 bases and 0 bases, with 9 bases remaining between them. CDR3 length equals 15 residues. CDR3 coding DNA: TGTGCCAGCAGTTTGGCACAGGGTAGCAATCAGCCCCAGCATTTT. This encodes CASSLAQGSNQPQHF.

The chain joins TRBV11-3 to TRBJ2-5, with D possibly being TRBD1 or TRBD2 (5 bases each). Germline-derived CDR1 and CDR2 are SGHNT and YENEEA. Trimming left V 5 bases short and J 5 bases short, with 18 bases between. This CDR3 contains 15 residues. CDR3 in amino acids: CASSQSREGKETQYF. As DNA, the CDR3 is TGTGCCAGCAGCCAGTCACGTGAGGGGAAGGAGACCCAGTACTTC.

The chain recombines TRBV6-5 with TRBJ2-6; no clear D. V dropped 6 bases and J dropped 1 base, with 10 bases sitting between them. Germline CDR1 is MNHEY and CDR2 is SVGAGI. CDR3 size: 15 residues. CDR3 region: CASRKQPSGANVLTF. DNA of the CDR3: TGTGCCAGCAGGAAACAACCATCTGGGGCCAACGTCCTGACTTTC.

This rearrangement joins TRBV3-1 to TRBJ1-6; D remains ambiguous. The CDR3 has 13 residues. Germline CDR1 is LGHDT and CDR2 is YNNKEL (reference sequence). The germline V and J ends were trimmed by 0 bases and 9 bases, with 6 bases remaining between them. The CDR3 DNA sequence: TGTGCCAGCAGCCAAGATCCCCGTTCACCCCTCCACTTT. Encoded protein: CASSQDPRSPLHF.

The rearrangement links TRBV5-1 to TRBJ2-1; TRBD2 might be the D (5 bases). V lost 2 bases and J 7 bases, leaving 10 bases between the germline ends. Looked up from germline, CDR1 is SGHRS and CDR2 is YFSETQ. CDR3 size: 13 residues. CDR3 region: CASSFRTGNEQFF. Here the CDR3 DNA reads TGCGCCAGCAGCTTCCGGACGGGGAATGAGCAGTTCTTC.

As to this clonotype: One junction end does not reproduce the germline sequence, and a read error may be involved. The J gene is TRBJ2-5, the V gene TRBV7-7, with 7 bases that match TRBD2. This CDR3 comprises 15 residues. The germline V gene encodes CDR1 SSHAT and CDR2 FNYEAQ (reference sequence). CDR3 DNA: TGTGCTAGCAGCACAGCGGGGTCGGGCGGGGAGACCCAGTACTTC. Its translation is CASSTAGSGGETQYF.

The chain combines TRBV20-1 with TRBJ2-5; no clear D. The germline V gene encodes CDR1 DFQATT and CDR2 SNEGSKA (reference sequence). The CDR3 has 12 residues. The V end lost 5 bases, the J end lost 4 bases, and 11 bases lay between the germline ends. The CDR3 sequence: CSAPQPPETQYF. DNA of the CDR3: TGCAGTGCTCCACAGCCCCCAGAGACCCAGTACTTC.

This chain links TRBV10-3 with TRBJ2-7, with 7 bases that match TRBD2. The CDR3 runs to 17 residues. With 2 bases clipped from V and 2 bases from J, the junction kept 12 bases outside the gene matches. Germline V gene lookup returns CDR1 ENHRY and CDR2 SYGVKD. The CDR3, as DNA: TGTGCCATCAGTGAGATGCGCGGGGGACCGAGCCCCTACGAGCAGTACTTC. Amino acid sequence: CAISEMRGGPSPYEQYF.

This clonotype was counted a few times. The CDR3: CASSELGRLNQPQHF. CDR3 nucleotides: TGTGCCAGCAGTGAATTGGGCCGACTTAATCAGCCCCAGCATTTT. The chain uses TRBV6-1 and TRBJ1-5; no reliable D call. In germline, CDR1 is MNHNS, CDR2 SASEGT. The CDR3 extends over 15 amino acids. Trimming pared 2 bases from V and 4 bases from J, leaving 12 bases between.

V gene TRBV6-5 combines with J gene TRBJ2-7, with TRBD2 matching 8 bases. J lost 10 bases, V lost 2 bases, and 7 bases had no gene match. Germline V gene data show CDR1 as MNHEY and CDR2 as SVGAGI. The length of the CDR3 is 13 residues. The CDR3 region is CASSYRGGDTQYF. CDR3 coding DNA: TGTGCCAGCAGTTACCGGGGGGGCGATACCCAGTACTTC.

Worth noting for this clonotype: This could be a read error, since a much larger clone is one nucleotide away. This rearrangement joins TRBV4-2 to TRBJ2-1; 7 bases match TRBD2. V lost 3 bases and J lost 9; bases outside the gene matches: 14. The CDR3 is made up of 16 amino acids. The germline V gene has CDR1 LGHNA and CDR2 YNFKEQ. CDR3 sequence (DNA): TGTGCCAGCAGCCAGGACTGGACTAGGTACGAAAGTGAGCAGTTCTTC. It specifies CASSQDWTRYESEQFF.

This clonotype was picked up a small number of times. This sequence joins TRBV9 and TRBJ1-6, with D unresolved. This CDR3 comprises 17 residues. The germline gives CDR1 SGDLS, CDR2 YYNGEE. The V and J ends lost 2 bases and 3 bases respectively, with 15 bases between them. Written as DNA, the CDR3 is TGTGCCAGCAGCGTCGGACTCAATTCGGACTATAATTCACCCCTCCACTTT. Translating gives CASSVGLNSDYNSPLHF.